Presented here are 7 T cell receptor beta chains from one specimen sequenced in a study of cytomegalovirus exposure and HLA in healthy donors. The PCR contained 60 Vbeta and 13 Jbeta primers. Only in-frame clones appear in the TCRdb table, and some are missing; sequencing was by immunoSEQ multiplex PCR. Among tens of thousands of clones, approximately 79% were seen once, and the ten largest hold roughly a tenth. The sequenced sample consisted of PBMCs. These receptors all come from a woman younger than 30 in good health and CMV-seropositive.

This chain joins TRBV4-2 and TRBJ2-1; 11 bases match TRBD2. V was pared by 11 bases and J by 8 bases, with 17 bases of the junction left unmatched. The CDR3 spans 16 residues. Germline loops: CDR1 LGHNA, CDR2 YNFKEQ. This chain's CDR3 is CARMRLAGLRRHEQFF. The CDR3 region has the DNA TGTGCCCGCATGAGACTAGCGGGATTAAGGCGGCATGAGCAGTTCTTC.

This chain links TRBV4-2 with TRBJ2-7; TRBD2 agrees at 7 bases. CDR3 length: 14 amino acids. Per germline, CDR1 LGHNA and CDR2 YNFKEQ. After removal of 0 bases from V and 2 bases from J, the junction contained 1 base not matched to a gene. The CDR3 loop is CASSQERGAYEQYF. CDR3 nucleotides: TGTGCCAGCAGCCAAGAACGGGGGGCCTACGAGCAGTACTTC.

The rearrangement joins TRBV7-2 to TRBJ2-7; tentative D call: TRBD1 (5 bases). The CDR3 is 14 residues long. CDR1 SGHTA and CDR2 FQGNSA come from the germline V gene. Trimming took off 3 bases at V and 5 bases at J, with 14 bases between the two ends. The CDR3 DNA is TGTGCCAGCAGCTTGGGGTGGGGCCGCGACGAGCAGTACTTC. Translation: CASSLGWGRDEQYF.

This rearrangement joins TRBV30 to TRBJ2-3; TRBD2 aligns across 7 bases. The CDR3 extends over 14 amino acids. V was pared by 0 bases and J by 6 bases, with 6 bases of the junction left unmatched. Germline assignment: CDR1 GTSNPN and CDR2 SVGIG (reference sequence). The CDR3 DNA sequence: TGTGCCTGGAGTGTTGGACTAGATTCTGATACGCAGTATTTT. This sequence encodes CAWSVGLDSDTQYF.

This rearrangement joins TRBV28 to TRBJ2-7, with D tentatively TRBD1 (6 bases). The length of the CDR3 is 15 residues. Deletions cut 5 bases from V and 2 bases from J, with 16 bases between. Looked up from germline, CDR1 is MDHEN and CDR2 is SYDVKM. In DNA, the CDR3 is TGTGCCAGCAGTCCCCAGGGGTCCCCCCCCTACGAGCAGTACTTC. It specifies CASSPQGSPPYEQYF.

The chain combines TRBV5-6 with TRBJ1-6; D is possibly TRBD1 (6 bases). Germline loops: CDR1 SGHDT, CDR2 YYEEEE. The CDR3 spans 18 residues. The ends were cut back, 6 bases at V and 3 bases at J, with 22 bases in the middle. This chain's CDR3 is CASIKGESWTDYNSPLHF. The CDR3 coding sequence is TGTGCCAGCATCAAAGGGGAGTCATGGACAGACTATAATTCACCCCTCCACTTT.

The chain carries TRBV12-5 and TRBJ2-5; 7 bases agree with TRBD2. Losses at the gene ends were 6 bases for V and 5 bases for J; bases not matched to a gene: 6. Germline CDR1 and CDR2: LGHNT and FRNRAP. The CDR3 runs to 13 residues. Here the CDR3 DNA reads TGTGCTAGTGGCCCTTCCGGGGGGGAGACCCAGTACTTC. It codes for CASGPSGGETQYF.